The present TCR beta chain was sequenced within a study of graft-versus-host responses after intestinal transplantation. The CDR3 runs 15 residues. V trimming: 7 bases; J trimming: 7 bases; junction bases outside the gene matches: 9. Germline assignment: CDR1 MDHEN and CDR2 SYDVKM. Of note for this clone: Its antigen is unidentified.

Only in-frame clones appear in the TCRdb table, and some are missing; sequencing was by immunoSEQ multiplex PCR. This sample has roughly 110,000 clones, with 80% to 90% found just once. The sequence derives from a human donor who was the organ donor for an intestinal transplant. Specimen: unstimulated CD4+ T cells sorted from spleen or lymph node cells, collected before transplant. V is TRBV28 and J is TRBJ2-2, with 10 bases identical to TRBD1. Here the CDR3 reads CASNDSGTGVGELFF. CDR3 coding DNA: TGTGCCAGCAACGACTCCGGGACAGGGGTCGGGGAGCTGTTTTTT.